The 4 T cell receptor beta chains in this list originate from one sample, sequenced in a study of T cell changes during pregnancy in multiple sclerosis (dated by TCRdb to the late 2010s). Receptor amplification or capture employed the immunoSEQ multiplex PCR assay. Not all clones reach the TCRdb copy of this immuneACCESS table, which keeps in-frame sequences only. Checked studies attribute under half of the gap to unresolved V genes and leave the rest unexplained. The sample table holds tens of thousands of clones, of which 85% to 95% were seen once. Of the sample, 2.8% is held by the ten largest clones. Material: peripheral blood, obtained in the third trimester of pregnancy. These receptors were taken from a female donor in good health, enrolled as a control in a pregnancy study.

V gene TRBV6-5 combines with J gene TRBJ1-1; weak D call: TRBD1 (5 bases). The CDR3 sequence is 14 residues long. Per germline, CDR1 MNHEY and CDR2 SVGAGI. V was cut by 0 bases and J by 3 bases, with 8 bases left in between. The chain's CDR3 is CASSYSGGDTEAFF. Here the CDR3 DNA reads TGTGCCAGCAGTTACTCAGGAGGGGACACTGAAGCTTTCTTT.

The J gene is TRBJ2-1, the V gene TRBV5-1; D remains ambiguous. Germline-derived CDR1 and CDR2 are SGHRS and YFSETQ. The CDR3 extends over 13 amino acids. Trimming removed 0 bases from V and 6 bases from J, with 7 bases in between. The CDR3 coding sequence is TGCGCCAGCAGCTTGGATTTAGTCAATGAGCAGTTCTTC. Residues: CASSLDLVNEQFF.

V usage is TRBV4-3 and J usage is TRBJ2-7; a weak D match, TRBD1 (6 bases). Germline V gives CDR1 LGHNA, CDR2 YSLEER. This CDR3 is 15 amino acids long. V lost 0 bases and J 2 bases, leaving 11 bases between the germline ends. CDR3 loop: CASSQDGTPAYEQYF. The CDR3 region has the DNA TGCGCCAGCAGCCAAGATGGGACACCCGCCTACGAGCAGTACTTC.

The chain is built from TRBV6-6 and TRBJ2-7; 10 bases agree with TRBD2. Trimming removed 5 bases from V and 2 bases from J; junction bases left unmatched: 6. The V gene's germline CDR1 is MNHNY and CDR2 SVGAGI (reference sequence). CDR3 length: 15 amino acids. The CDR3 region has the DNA TGTGCCAGCAGTCTGGGACTAGCGCTTCCCTACGAGCAGTACTTC. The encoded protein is CASSLGLALPYEQYF.